The 24 T cell receptor beta chains presented below share a single source sample, sequenced in a study of T-cell reconstitution after alpha-beta-depleted transplantation in children. Unique molecular identifiers were incorporated during preparation of the TCRbeta library. TCRdb recomputed calls from the PCR reads with MiXCR, one row per CDR3 protein. The data hold 200,000 to 300,000 distinct CDR3 sequences, with about 25% observed a single time. Sequencing used PBMCs, obtained before TCRalphabeta/CD19-depleted stem cell transplant. These receptors were taken from a girl aged 2 to 10 with Fanconi anemia, due to receive a stem cell transplant.

The table lists this clonotype with a few counts. The chain combines TRBV24-1 with TRBJ2-7, with D unresolved. The V and J ends lost 2 bases and 6 bases respectively, with 4 bases between them. CDR1 is KGHDR, CDR2 SFDVKD, per germline. The CDR3 is 11 amino acids. CDR3 residues: CATSDYVEQYF. In nucleotides, the CDR3 is TGTGCCACCAGTGATTACGTCGAGCAGTACTTC.

The rearrangement joins TRBV20-1 to TRBJ1-1; D uncertain. The CDR3 runs 11 residues. With 7 bases removed from V and 3 bases from J, the gap between germline ends came to 9 bases. CDR1 is DFQATT, CDR2 SNEGSKA, per germline (reference sequence). The CDR3 reads CSGNSYTEAFF. In nucleotides, the CDR3 is TGCAGTGGAAACAGCTACACTGAAGCTTTCTTT.

V gene TRBV4-1 combines with J gene TRBJ1-1; D remains unclear. This CDR3 comprises 18 residues. Per the germline V gene, CDR1 is MGHRA and CDR2 is YSYEKL. Trimming removed 0 bases from V and 5 bases from J, with 22 bases in between. The CDR3 protein is CASSQDSAASYVYTEAFF. CDR3 DNA: TGCGCCAGCAGCCAAGATTCCGCCGCCTCTTATGTGTATACTGAAGCTTTCTTT.

This clonotype was counted only a few times. The chain joins TRBV11-2 to TRBJ1-2; D call uncertain. Germline CDR1 SGHAT, CDR2 FQNNGV. V lost 4 bases and J 4 bases, leaving 10 bases between the germline ends. The CDR3 runs 13 residues. The CDR3 bases are TGTGCCAGCAGCTCCGGATTGGGCTATGGCTACACCTTC. Translating gives CASSSGLGYGYTF.

This clonotype was seen at least ten times. V and J are TRBV7-2 and TRBJ2-2; D is unresolved. The V end lost 5 bases, the J end lost 5 bases, and 9 bases lay between the germline ends. Germline-derived CDR1 and CDR2 are SGHTA and FQGNSA. This CDR3 is built from 13 residues. In DNA form, the CDR3 reads TGTGCCAGCAGCCGGACGCAAACCGGGGAGCTGTTTTTT. Its protein is CASSRTQTGELFF.

The chain links TRBV25-1 to TRBJ2-1, with unresolved D. The CDR3 extends over 11 amino acids. The V gene lost 5 bases and the J gene lost 8 bases, with 7 bases spanning the gap. Germline V lookup: CDR1 MGHDK, CDR2 SYGVNS. The CDR3 spells CASSSLYEQFF. The CDR3 DNA reads as TGTGCCAGCAGTTCCTTGTATGAGCAGTTCTTC.

In this sample, this clonotype turned up many times. The chain carries TRBV29-1 and TRBJ1-2; the D gene is possibly TRBD1 (5 bases). Trimming cost V 3 bases and J 2 bases, with 7 bases left between them. Germline CDR1 is SQVTM and CDR2 is ANQGSEA. CDR3 length: 12 amino acids. In nucleotides, the CDR3 is TGCAGCGTTGAGGGGGTCAACTATGGCTACACCTTC. It translates to CSVEGVNYGYTF.

This clonotype was recorded many times. The gene calls are TRBV20-1 and TRBJ2-3; possible D gene TRBD2, 5 bases. Germline CDR1 DFQATT, CDR2 SNEGSKA (reference sequence). The CDR3 is made up of 14 amino acids. The ends were cut back, 7 bases at V and 5 bases at J, with 19 bases in the middle. The CDR3 reads CSVGIRGYGDTQYF. CDR3 sequence (DNA): TGCAGTGTAGGGATTCGGGGTTACGGAGATACGCAGTATTTT.

This clonotype showed up many times. The chain is built from TRBV18 and TRBJ2-7; TRBD1 agrees at 7 bases. Trimming removed 0 bases from V and 0 bases from J; junction bases left unmatched: 5. The CDR3 totals 16 residues. Germline V gives CDR1 KGHSH, CDR2 LQKENI. The CDR3 DNA reads as TGTGCCAGCTCACCACCAGGCGGACAGGCCTCCTACGAGCAGTACTTC. This gives the protein CASSPPGGQASYEQYF.

In its sample, this clonotype was seen many times. CDR3 sequence: CASSLYGGEQPQHF. Here the CDR3 DNA reads TGCGCCAGCAGCTTGTATGGAGGGGAACAGCCCCAGCATTTT. The V call is TRBV5-1, the J call TRBJ1-5; possible D gene TRBD1, 5 bases. The CDR3 has 14 amino acids. The V gene lost 1 base and the J gene lost 7 bases, with 12 bases spanning the gap. Germline V CDR1 and CDR2: SGHRS, YFSETQ.

This chain uses TRBV4-2 with TRBJ2-3; 8 positions match TRBD2. The CDR3 length is 17 residues. Germline-derived CDR1 and CDR2 are LGHNA and YNFKEQ. Losses at the gene ends were 0 bases for V and 0 bases for J; bases not matched to a gene: 5. The CDR3 region has the DNA TGTGCCAGCAGCCAAGATGGGCCTAGCGGGAGCACAGATACGCAGTATTTT. It specifies CASSQDGPSGSTDTQYF.

There are many counts of this clonotype. The chain joins TRBV12-3 or TRBV12-4 to TRBJ2-3; D is undetermined. The CDR3 length is 13 residues. Trimming removed 6 bases from V and 2 bases from J, with 9 bases in between. Written as DNA, the CDR3 is TGTGCCAGCAGCTACTTGCTCACAGATACGCAGTATTTT. The encoded protein is CASSYLLTDTQYF.

In its sample, this clonotype was seen many times. The chain recombines TRBV20-1 with TRBJ2-1; a possible D gene is TRBD2 (7 bases). The CDR3 extends over 16 amino acids. Germline V gene data show CDR1 as DFQATT and CDR2 as SNEGSKA (reference sequence). V was clipped by 4 bases and J by 0 bases, with 16 bases between them. The CDR3 bases are TGCAGTGCTAAGGTCTCGGGGGGCAGCTCCTACAATGAGCAGTTCTTC. This codes for CSAKVSGGSSYNEQFF.

V is TRBV27 and J is TRBJ2-7; a weak D match, TRBD1 (5 bases). The CDR3 contains 13 residues. Germline CDR1 MNHEY, CDR2 SMNVEV (reference sequence). V shed 8 bases and J shed 3 bases, with 14 bases lying between them. The CDR3 spells CASGVRDDYEQYF. The CDR3 DNA reads TGTGCCAGCGGCGTCAGGGATGACTACGAGCAGTACTTC.

This clonotype was counted a few times. The chain employs TRBV7-6 and TRBJ2-5, with D tentatively TRBD1 or TRBD2 (6 bases each). V was shortened by 3 bases and J by 1 base, with 12 bases between the two germline ends. CDR1 is SGHVS, CDR2 FNYEAQ, per germline. This CDR3 contains 15 residues. Written as DNA, the CDR3 is TGTGCCAGCAGCTTCGGAGGGGGGCCCCAAGAGACCCAGTACTTC. This sequence encodes CASSFGGGPQETQYF.

This clonotype was recorded many times. The V call is TRBV28, the J call TRBJ1-4; a possible D gene is TRBD1 (5 bases). Germline CDR1 and CDR2: MDHEN and SYDVKM. This CDR3 is built from 17 residues. The V gene lost 5 bases and the J gene lost 4 bases, with 20 bases spanning the gap. CDR3 nucleotide sequence: TGTGCCAGCAGTAAGACCCTCCCGGGGCGGATTAATGAAAAACTGTTTTTT. Its protein product is CASSKTLPGRINEKLFF.

J is TRBJ2-1 and V is TRBV4-2, with 8 nucleotides matching TRBD2. This CDR3 spans 18 amino acids. J gave up 3 bases and V 5 bases, and 15 bases lay outside the gene matches. CDR1 and CDR2 from the germline V gene are LGHNA and YNFKEQ. The DNA for the CDR3 is TGTGCCAGCAGCAAATATCTAGCGGGTGGGCGCTACTACAATGAGCAGTTCTTC. Amino acid sequence: CASSKYLAGGRYYNEQFF.

This clonotype was counted a few times. V and J are TRBV5-1 and TRBJ2-7, with D possibly being TRBD1 (6 bases). Germline assignment: CDR1 SGHRS and CDR2 YFSETQ. This CDR3 contains 15 residues. The V and J ends lost 2 bases and 0 bases respectively, with 12 bases between them. CDR3 region: CASSLRGKSSYEQYF. CDR3 DNA sequence: TGCGCCAGCAGCTTAAGGGGGAAAAGCTCCTACGAGCAGTACTTC.

The chain has TRBV29-1 and TRBJ2-7, with D perhaps matching TRBD1 (6 bases). V dropped 3 bases and J dropped 5 bases, with 14 bases sitting between them. The CDR3 is 13 residues long. CDR1 SQVTM and CDR2 ANQGSEA come from the germline V gene. In DNA, the CDR3 is TGCAGCGTTGAGGCCCAGGGGTCTGACGAGCAGTACTTC. It translates to CSVEAQGSDEQYF.

This clonotype appeared many times. The chain links TRBV7-2 to TRBJ2-7; TRBD1 aligns across 10 bases. CDR1 is SGHTA and CDR2 is FQGNSA in the germline V gene. The ends lost 6 bases at V and 2 bases at J; junction bases unmatched: 7. This CDR3 region has 15 residues. The CDR3 region has the DNA TGTGCCAGCAGTAGACAGGGGGCGGGGGCCTACGAGCAGTACTTC. It is translated as CASSRQGAGAYEQYF.

This clonotype was observed many times. This chain connects TRBV20-1 to TRBJ2-3, with TRBD2 matching over 7 bases. Trimming removed 1 base from V and 2 bases from J; junction bases left unmatched: 3. Germline V CDR1 and CDR2: DFQATT, SNEGSKA (reference sequence). The CDR3 extends over 14 amino acids. CDR3 DNA sequence: TGCAGTGCTAGAGGGGGGGGAACCACAGATACGCAGTATTTT. Its translation: CSARGGGTTDTQYF.

This clonotype has a single count. The chain employs TRBV25-1 and TRBJ1-5; TRBD1 agrees at 8 bases. The CDR3 extends over 14 amino acids. The V gene's germline CDR1 is MGHDK and CDR2 SYGVNS. Trimming at V came to 7 bases and at J to 1 base, leaving 3 bases not matched to a gene. CDR3: CASNRQGSNQPQHF. The CDR3 nucleotides read TGTGCCAGCAACCGACAGGGGAGCAATCAGCCCCAGCATTTT.

V gene TRBV7-2 combines with J gene TRBJ1-3; D is perhaps TRBD1 (5 bases). V lost 6 bases and J 4 bases, leaving 13 bases between the germline ends. The germline CDR1 and CDR2 sequences are SGHTA and FQGNSA. The CDR3 spans 14 residues. The CDR3 loop is CASSPEGQGNTIYF. The CDR3, as DNA: TGTGCCAGCAGTCCCGAGGGGCAGGGAAACACCATATATTTT.

The chain is built from TRBV6-2 or TRBV6-3 and TRBJ2-7; no reliable D call. Deletions cut 5 bases from V and 3 bases from J, with 8 bases between. The CDR3 is made up of 12 amino acids. CDR1 is MNHEY and CDR2 is SVGEGT in the germline V gene. DNA for the CDR3: TGTGCCAGCAGTCGCGTGGACTACGAGCAGTACTTC. Its protein product is CASSRVDYEQYF.